This TCR beta chain was identified during a study of T cell responses to AZD1222 COVID-19 vaccine. Whole-study findings and limits: Spike-specific TCR depth and breadth grew after two AZD1222 doses. Every sample of the repertoires postdated the peak T cell response. With dominance at 160-218 and 743-854, vaccine-associated CD4 TCRs spanned spike. Only 5 to 7 individuals given AZD1222 were seropositive at baseline.

As to this clone: Its antigen is undetermined.

Trimming removed 3 bases at V and 0 bases at J, with 10 bases between. CDR1 and CDR2 from the germline V gene are LGHNA and YSLEER. This CDR3 contains 15 residues. Produced via immunoSEQ multiplex PCR; TCRdb's table is partial and in-frame only. The sample shows 100,000 to 130,000 clones, around 90% of them seen only once. This receptor was taken from an adult in good health. The chain carries TRBV4-3 and TRBJ2-3; D unclear. Sequenced material: peripheral blood, taken on day 0 of AZD1222 vaccination. CDR3 sequence (DNA): TGCGCCAGCAGCCATTCCTTGACCAGCACAGATACGCAGTATTTT. Translation: CASSHSLTSTDTQYF.